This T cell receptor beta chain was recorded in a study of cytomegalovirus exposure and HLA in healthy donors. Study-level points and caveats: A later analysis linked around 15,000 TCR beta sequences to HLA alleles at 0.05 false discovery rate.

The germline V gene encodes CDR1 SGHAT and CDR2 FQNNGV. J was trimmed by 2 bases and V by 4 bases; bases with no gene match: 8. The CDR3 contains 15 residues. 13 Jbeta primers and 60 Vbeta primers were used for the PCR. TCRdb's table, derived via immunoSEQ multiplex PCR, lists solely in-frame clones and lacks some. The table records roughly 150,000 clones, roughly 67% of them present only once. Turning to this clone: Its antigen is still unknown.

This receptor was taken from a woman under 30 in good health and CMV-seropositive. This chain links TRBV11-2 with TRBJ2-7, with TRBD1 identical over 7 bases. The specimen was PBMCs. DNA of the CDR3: TGTGCCAGCAGCTCGGTCAGGGGGTTGACCTACGAGCAGTACTTC. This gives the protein CASSSVRGLTYEQYF.